The T cell receptor (beta chain) described here comes from a study of Ad26.COV2.S vaccination and SARS-CoV-2 variants. Sequencing used immunoSEQ multiplex PCR; TCRdb keeps in-frame clones, though not all of them. Of roughly 400,000 clones detected, about 90% appear once; the ten largest clones hold roughly 4%. Regarding treatment: over 15 received Ad26.COV2.S at low or high dose, single or two shots; 5 received placebo; per-sample allocation not given. At day 63 after the first vaccine or placebo injection, samples were drawn. It was Wuhan-strain SARS-CoV-2 spike that the Ad26 vaccine vector expressed. Unmatched junction bases numbered 5, after V lost 1 base and J lost 9 bases. This CDR3 comprises 15 residues. Germline CDR1 and CDR2: SGHRS and YFSETQ.

The sequencing here drew on peripheral blood, taken in a trial of Ad26.COV2.S vaccine versus placebo. V gene TRBV5-1 combines with J gene TRBJ2-1; the match to TRBD2 covers 12 bases. The TCR originated in a person aged 18-60 years who received the Ad26.COV2.S COVID-19 vaccine or a placebo. The CDR3 DNA follows: TGCGCCAGCAGCTTGAGGACTAGCGGGAAGGGTGAGCAGTTCTTC. It codes for CASSLRTSGKGEQFF.